A selection of T cell receptor beta chains follows, all from one sample in a study of blood T cell repertoires in COVID-19. Repertoires were generated with immunoSEQ multiplex PCR, while TCRdb's copy carries only in-frame clones and drops some. The sample shows approximately 220,000 clones, around 87% of them seen only once. The sequencing input was peripheral blood. Receptors were obtained from a man between 60 and 75 years old who had recovered from COVID-19. CDR3s include the opening cysteine and the closing phenylalanine or tryptophan. The order of the fields is clone size, D gene, J gene, V gene, CDR3 DNA, CDR3 protein. A D gene is named only where the DNA matches it firmly. The size field is filled for only some rows; it gives once, few, many or a size class.

>.|TRBD1|TRBJ1-1|TRBV7-9
TGTGCCAGCAGCCGAGGGGGCAACACTGAAGCTTTCTTT
CASSRGGNTEAFF
>.|.|TRBJ1-2|TRBV7-3
TGTGCCAGCAGCTTAACGGGGAGGGCACAAGGCTACACCTTC
CASSLTGRAQGYTF
>.|TRBD2|TRBJ2-2|TRBV11-2
TGTGCCAGCAGCTTGAGCGGGACTCCTGGTGCCGGGGAGCTGTTTTTT
CASSLSGTPGAGELFF
>.|TRBD1|TRBJ1-1|TRBV14
TGTGCCAGCAGCCTCAGGACAGGGCGGTACACTGAAGCTTTCTTT
CASSLRTGRYTEAFF
>.|.|TRBJ2-7|TRBV10-3
TGTGCCATCCACGAATCGGGTTCCTCCTACGAGCAGTACTTC
CAIHESGSSYEQYF
>.|.|TRBJ2-1|TRBV24-1
TGTGCCACCAGGAACAGGGCAGGAGGTGAGCAGTTCTTC
CATRNRAGGEQFF
>.|TRBD1|TRBJ2-3|TRBV28
TGTGCCAGCAGTTATCCGGGACAGGGAACAGATACGCAGTATTTT
CASSYPGQGTDTQYF
>.|.|TRBJ1-2|TRBV6-1
TGTGCCAGCAGTGAACTTTTCAGTTTTAACTATGGCTACACCTTC
CASSELFSFNYGYTF
>.|.|TRBJ1-1|TRBV7-2
TGTGCCAGCAGCTTAGACACAGGGTATACTGAAGCTTTCTTT
CASSLDTGYTEAFF
>.|.|TRBJ1-2|TRBV19
TGTGCCAGTAGTATGTATCAGGGAAGGAGCGGCTACACCTTC
CASSMYQGRSGYTF
>.|TRBD1|TRBJ1-6|TRBV15
TGTGCCACCAGCAGAGATGGGACAGGGGATACACCCCTCCACTTT
CATSRDGTGDTPLHF
>.|TRBD2|TRBJ2-7|TRBV19
TGTGCCAGTAGTACCGGACTAGCGGGAGGGCAATTCTTC
CASSTGLAGGQFF
>.|TRBD2|TRBJ2-5|TRBV7-3
TGTGCCAGCAGCCCCATAGCGGGGGAGCTACAAGAGACCCAGTACTTC
CASSPIAGELQETQYF
>.|TRBD2|TRBJ2-7|TRBV9
TGTGCCAGCAGCGTAGCCGGGACTAACTCCTACGAGCAGTACTTC
CASSVAGTNSYEQYF
>once|.|TRBJ1-4|TRBV9
TGTGCCAGCAGCGCGAACCCGGGGGGGCTGGGTGAAAAACTGTTTTTT
CASSANPGGLGEKLFF
>.|.|TRBJ1-2|TRBV30
TGTGCCTGGAGTCAACGGGACTATGGCTACACCTTC
CAWSQRDYGYTF
>.|.|TRBJ2-2|TRBV4-1
TGCGCCAGCAGCCAGGAAGACCGGACTGGGGGGGAGCTGTTTTTT
CASSQEDRTGGELFF
>.|TRBD1|TRBJ1-1|TRBV11-3
TGTGCCAGCAGCGTGCACAGGGGGAGCACTGAAGCTTTCTTT
CASSVHRGSTEAFF
>.|.|TRBJ1-5|TRBV6-5
TGTGCCAGCGGTCTTATAGCGGATCAGCCCCAGCATTTT
CASGLIADQPQHF
>.|.|TRBJ2-5|TRBV5-6
TGTGCCAGCAGCTTGGCCGGACACACACAAGAGACCCAGTACTTC
CASSLAGHTQETQYF
>.|TRBD1|TRBJ1-1|TRBV6-5
TGTGCCAGCAGAGATTACAGGGGTGAAGCTTTCTTT
CASRDYRGEAFF
>.|.|TRBJ2-3|TRBV5-6
TGTGCCAGCAGCTCGACAGGAGATACGCAGTATTTT
CASSSTGDTQYF
>.|.|TRBJ1-1|TRBV30
TGTGCCTGGGGGGTCAGCGTGAACACTGAAGCTTTCTTT
CAWGVSVNTEAFF
>.|.|TRBJ1-1|TRBV18
TGTGCCAGCTCACCTTTCGACGGGGGAGGCGACCAAGCTGGTGAAGCTTTCTTT
CASSPFDGGGDQAGEAFF
>few|.|TRBJ1-1|TRBV14
TGTGCCAGCAGCCAACAGACAGGTCTTGAAGCTTTCTTT
CASSQQTGLEAFF
>.|TRBD2|TRBJ2-5|TRBV9
TGTGCCAGCAGCGTAGAGGCGGGGGGTAGAGAGACCCAGTACTTC
CASSVEAGGRETQYF
>.|.|TRBJ1-4|TRBV2
TGTGCCAGCAGTGACAGGGCCGAACGAAAACTGTTTTTT
CASSDRAERKLFF
>.|.|TRBJ1-2|TRBV28
TGTGCCAGTAACAATGGGGGGGATACTAACTATGGCTACACCTTC
CASNNGGDTNYGYTF
>.|TRBD1|TRBJ1-2|TRBV5-5
TGTGCCAGCAGCTCGACAGGGGGCGATCTGGGTGGCTACACCTTC
CASSSTGGDLGGYTF
>.|TRBD2|TRBJ2-1|TRBV10-3
TGTGCCATCAGTGAGAAGGCTAGCGGGGGTTACAATGAGCAGTTCTTC
CAISEKASGGYNEQFF
>.|TRBD2|TRBJ2-1|TRBV6-2/TRBV6-3
TGTGCCAGCAGTTATCACACTAGCGGGGCCACCTACAATGAGCAGTTCTTC
CASSYHTSGATYNEQFF
>.|.|TRBJ1-2|TRBV5-1
TGCGCCAGCAGCTTGACAGCAAACTATGGCTACACCTTC
CASSLTANYGYTF
>.|.|TRBJ1-4|TRBV12-3/TRBV12-4
TGTGCCAGCAGTTTCTTAAATGAAAAACTGTTTTTT
CASSFLNEKLFF
>few|TRBD1|TRBJ2-1|TRBV5-8
TGTGCCAGCAGCTCCTCACAGGGGCCTTCCTACAATGAGCAGTTCTTC
CASSSSQGPSYNEQFF
>.|.|TRBJ1-6|TRBV3-1/TRBV3-2
TGTGCCAGCAGCGAGGCAGCAAATAATTCACCCCTCCACTTT
CASSEAANNSPLHF
>once|.|TRBJ2-5|TRBV3-1/TRBV3-2
TGTGCCAGCAGCTCCAGAGGACAAGAGACCCAGTACTTC
CASSSRGQETQYF
>.|TRBD2|TRBJ2-7|TRBV27
TGTGCCAGCAGTTTATTCCCGGGACTAACCTACGAGCAGTACTTC
CASSLFPGLTYEQYF
>.|.|TRBJ2-5|TRBV7-9
TGTGCCAGCAGCCTGGGTGGGGGCGCGCAGACCCAGTACTTC
CASSLGGGAQTQYF
>.|.|TRBJ2-7|TRBV5-1
TGCGCCAGCAGCTTGGCCCCAGGGGCCTACGAGCAGTACTTC
CASSLAPGAYEQYF
>.|TRBD1|TRBJ2-3|TRBV14
TGTGCCAGCAGCCCCCGAGGGGGCTGGACAGATACGCAGTATTTT
CASSPRGGWTDTQYF
>.|.|TRBJ1-1|TRBV15
TGTGCCACCAGCAGAGCGGGAAGACTGAACACTGAAGCTTTCTTT
CATSRAGRLNTEAFF